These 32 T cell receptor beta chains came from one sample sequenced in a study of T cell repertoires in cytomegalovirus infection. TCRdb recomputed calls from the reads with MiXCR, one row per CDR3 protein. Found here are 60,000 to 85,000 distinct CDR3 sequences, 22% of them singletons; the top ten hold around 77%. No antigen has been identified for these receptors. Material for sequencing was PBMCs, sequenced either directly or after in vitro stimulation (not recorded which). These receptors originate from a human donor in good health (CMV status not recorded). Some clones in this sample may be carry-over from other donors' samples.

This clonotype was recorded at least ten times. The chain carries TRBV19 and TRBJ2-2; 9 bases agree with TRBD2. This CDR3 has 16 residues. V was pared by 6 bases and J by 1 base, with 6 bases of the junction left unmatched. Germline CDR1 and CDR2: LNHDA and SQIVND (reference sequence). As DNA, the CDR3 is TGTGCCAGTAGACGACTAGCGGTCATGAACACCGGGGAGCTGTTTTTT. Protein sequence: CASRRLAVMNTGELFF.

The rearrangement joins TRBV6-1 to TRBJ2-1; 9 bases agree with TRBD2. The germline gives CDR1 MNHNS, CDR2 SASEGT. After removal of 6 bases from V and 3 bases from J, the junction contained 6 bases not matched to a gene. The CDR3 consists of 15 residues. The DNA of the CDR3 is TGTGCCAGCAGCGCCGAGACTAGCGGCTACAATGAGCAGTTCTTC. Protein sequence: CASSAETSGYNEQFF.

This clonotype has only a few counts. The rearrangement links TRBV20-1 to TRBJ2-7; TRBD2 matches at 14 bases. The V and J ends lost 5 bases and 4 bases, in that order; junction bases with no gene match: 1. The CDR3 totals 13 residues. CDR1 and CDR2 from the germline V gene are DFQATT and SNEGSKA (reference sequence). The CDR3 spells CSAGTSGSYEQYV. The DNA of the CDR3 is TGCAGTGCTGGGACTAGCGGGAGTTACGAGCAGTACGTC.

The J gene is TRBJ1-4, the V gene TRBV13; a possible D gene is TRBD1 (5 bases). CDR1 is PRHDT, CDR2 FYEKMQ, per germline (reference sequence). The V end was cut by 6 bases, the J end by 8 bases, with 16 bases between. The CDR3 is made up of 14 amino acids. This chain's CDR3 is CASSRDRGTEKLFF. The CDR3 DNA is TGTGCCAGCAGTCGGGACCGAGGAACCGAAAAACTGTTTTTT.

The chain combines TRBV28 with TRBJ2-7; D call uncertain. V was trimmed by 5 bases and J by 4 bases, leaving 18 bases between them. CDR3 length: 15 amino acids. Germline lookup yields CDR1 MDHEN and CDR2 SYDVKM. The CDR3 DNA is TGTGCCAGCAGTCTCGATAGTCAGATTCCGTACGAGCAGTACTTC. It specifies CASSLDSQIPYEQYF.

CDR3: CASSSSGVMGEKLFF. The CDR3 bases are TGTGCCAGCAGTTCGAGCGGGGTGATGGGCGAAAAACTGTTTTTT. V is TRBV6-5 and J is TRBJ1-4; no firm D call. CDR3 length: 15 amino acids. Germline loops: CDR1 MNHEY, CDR2 SVGAGI. Trimming removed 4 bases from V and 8 bases from J, with 17 bases in between.

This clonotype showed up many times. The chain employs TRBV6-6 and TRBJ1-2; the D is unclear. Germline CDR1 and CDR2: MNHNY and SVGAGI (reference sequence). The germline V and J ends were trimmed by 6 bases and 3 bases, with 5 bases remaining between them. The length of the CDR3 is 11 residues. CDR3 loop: CASRNDYGYTF. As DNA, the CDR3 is TGTGCCAGCAGGAATGACTATGGCTACACCTTC.

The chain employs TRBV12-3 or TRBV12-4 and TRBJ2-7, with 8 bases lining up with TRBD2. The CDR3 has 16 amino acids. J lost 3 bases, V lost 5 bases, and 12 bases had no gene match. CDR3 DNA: TGTGCCAGCAGTGCCTTCACCGGGACTAGTAGCTACGAGCAGTACTTC. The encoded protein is CASSAFTGTSSYEQYF.

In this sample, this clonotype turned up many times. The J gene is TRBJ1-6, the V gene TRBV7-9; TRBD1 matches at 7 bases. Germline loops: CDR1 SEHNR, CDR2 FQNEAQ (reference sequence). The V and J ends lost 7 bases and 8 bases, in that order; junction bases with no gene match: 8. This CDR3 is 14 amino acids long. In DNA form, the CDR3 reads TGTGCCAGCACCGACAGGGAGGTGTATTCACCCCTCCACTTT. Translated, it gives CASTDREVYSPLHF.

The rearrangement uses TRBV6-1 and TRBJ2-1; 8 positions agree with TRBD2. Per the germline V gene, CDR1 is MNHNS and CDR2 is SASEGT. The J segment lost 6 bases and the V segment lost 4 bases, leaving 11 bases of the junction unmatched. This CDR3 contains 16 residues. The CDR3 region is CASSVFGRASSNEQFF. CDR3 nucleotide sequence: TGTGCCAGCAGTGTTTTCGGGAGGGCCTCAAGCAATGAGCAGTTCTTC.

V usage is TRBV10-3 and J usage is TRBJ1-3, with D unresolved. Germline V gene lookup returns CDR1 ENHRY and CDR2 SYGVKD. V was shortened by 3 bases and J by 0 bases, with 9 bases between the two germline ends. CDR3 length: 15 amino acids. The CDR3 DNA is TGTGCCATCAGTGATCCAAGACTCTCTGGAAACACCATATATTTT. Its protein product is CAISDPRLSGNTIYF.

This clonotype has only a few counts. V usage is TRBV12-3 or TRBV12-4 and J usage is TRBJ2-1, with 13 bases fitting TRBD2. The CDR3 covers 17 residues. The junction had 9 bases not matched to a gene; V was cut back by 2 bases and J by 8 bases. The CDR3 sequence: CASSLSGWTSGSYEQFF. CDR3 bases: TGTGCCAGCAGTTTATCGGGATGGACTAGCGGGAGCTATGAGCAGTTCTTC.

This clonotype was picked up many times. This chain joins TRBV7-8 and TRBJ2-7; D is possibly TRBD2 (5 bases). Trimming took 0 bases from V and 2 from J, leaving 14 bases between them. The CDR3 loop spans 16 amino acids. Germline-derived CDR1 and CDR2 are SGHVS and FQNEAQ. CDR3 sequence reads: CASSLAAASAAYEQYF. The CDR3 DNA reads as TGTGCCAGCAGCTTAGCAGCGGCGTCCGCCGCCTACGAGCAGTACTTC. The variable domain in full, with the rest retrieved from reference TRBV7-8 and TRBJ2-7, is GAGVSQSPRYKVAKRGQDVALRCDPISGHVSLFWYQQALGQGPEFLTYFQNEAQLDKSGLPSDRFFAERPEGSVSTLKIQRTQQEDSAVYLCASSLAAASAAYEQYFGPGTRLTVT.

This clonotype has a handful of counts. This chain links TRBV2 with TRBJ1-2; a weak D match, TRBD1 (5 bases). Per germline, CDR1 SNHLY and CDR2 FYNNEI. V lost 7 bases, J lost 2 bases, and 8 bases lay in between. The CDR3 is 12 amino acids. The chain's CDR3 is CASTGRNYGYTF. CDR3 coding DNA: TGTGCCAGCACAGGGAGAAACTATGGCTACACCTTC.

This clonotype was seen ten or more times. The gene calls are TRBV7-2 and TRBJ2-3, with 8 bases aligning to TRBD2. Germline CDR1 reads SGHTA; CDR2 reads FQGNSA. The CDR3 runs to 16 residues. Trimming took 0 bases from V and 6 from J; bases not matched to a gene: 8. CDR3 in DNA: TGTGCCAGCAGCTTAGCGACTAGCGCTACGGGCGATACGCAGTATTTT. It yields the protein CASSLATSATGDTQYF. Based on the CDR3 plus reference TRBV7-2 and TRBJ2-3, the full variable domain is GAGVSQSPSNKVTEKGKDVELRCDPISGHTALYWYRQSLGQGLEFLIYFQGNSAPDKSGLPSDRFSAERTGGSVSTLTIQRTQQEDSAVYLCASSLATSATGDTQYFGPGTRLTVL.

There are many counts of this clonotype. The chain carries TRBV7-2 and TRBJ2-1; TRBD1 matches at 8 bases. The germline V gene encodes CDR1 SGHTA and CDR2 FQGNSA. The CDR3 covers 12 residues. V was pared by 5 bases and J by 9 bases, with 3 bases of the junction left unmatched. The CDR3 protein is CASSRTGSEQFF. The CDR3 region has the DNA TGTGCCAGCAGCCGGACAGGGAGTGAGCAGTTCTTC.

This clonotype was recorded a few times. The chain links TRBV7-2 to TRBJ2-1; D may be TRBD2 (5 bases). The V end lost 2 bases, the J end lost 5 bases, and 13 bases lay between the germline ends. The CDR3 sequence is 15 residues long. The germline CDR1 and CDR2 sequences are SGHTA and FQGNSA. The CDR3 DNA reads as TGTGCCAGCAGCTTACTACTAGTCGGTAACAATGAGCAGTTCTTC. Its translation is CASSLLLVGNNEQFF.

CDR3 sequence (DNA): TGTGCCAGCAGGACGGGAGCGGGAGGCGAGCAGTACTTC. It specifies CASRTGAGGEQYF. This chain uses TRBV6-1 with TRBJ2-7, with 9 bases that match TRBD2. V lost 6 bases and J lost 6; bases outside the gene matches: 6. This CDR3 spans 13 amino acids. Germline loops: CDR1 MNHNS, CDR2 SASEGT.

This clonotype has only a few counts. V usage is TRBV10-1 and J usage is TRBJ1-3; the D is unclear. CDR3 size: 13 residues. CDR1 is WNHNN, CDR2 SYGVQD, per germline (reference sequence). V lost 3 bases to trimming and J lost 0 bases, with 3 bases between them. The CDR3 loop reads CASSDFSGNTIYF. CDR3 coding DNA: TGCGCCAGCAGTGATTTCTCTGGAAACACCATATATTTT.

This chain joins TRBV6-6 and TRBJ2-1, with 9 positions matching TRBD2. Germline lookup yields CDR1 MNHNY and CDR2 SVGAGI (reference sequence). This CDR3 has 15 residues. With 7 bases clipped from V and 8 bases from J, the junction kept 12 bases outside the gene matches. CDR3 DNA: TGTGCCAGCACCCCATTTCTGGCGGGAGGGGATGAGCAGTTCTTC. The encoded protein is CASTPFLAGGDEQFF.

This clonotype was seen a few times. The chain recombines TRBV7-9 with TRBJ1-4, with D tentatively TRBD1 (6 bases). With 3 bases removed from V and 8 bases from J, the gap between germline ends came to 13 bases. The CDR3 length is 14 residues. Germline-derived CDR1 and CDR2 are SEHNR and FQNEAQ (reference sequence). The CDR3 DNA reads TGTGCCAGCAGCTTGGACAGAGTCTCCGAAAAACTGTTTTTT. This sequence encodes CASSLDRVSEKLFF.

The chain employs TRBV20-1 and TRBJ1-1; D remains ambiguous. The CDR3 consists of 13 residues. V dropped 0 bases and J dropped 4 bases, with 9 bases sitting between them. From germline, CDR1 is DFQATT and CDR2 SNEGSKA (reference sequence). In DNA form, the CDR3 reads TGCAGTGCTAGAGAATCAGCCCGCACTGAAGCTTTCTTT. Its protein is CSARESARTEAFF.

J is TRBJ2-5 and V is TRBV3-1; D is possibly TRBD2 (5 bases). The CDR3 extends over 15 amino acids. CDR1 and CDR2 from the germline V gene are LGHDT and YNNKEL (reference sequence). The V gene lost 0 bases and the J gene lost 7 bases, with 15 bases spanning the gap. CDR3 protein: CASSQDRWASGTQYF. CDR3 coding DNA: TGTGCCAGCAGCCAAGATCGTTGGGCCAGCGGGACCCAGTACTTC.

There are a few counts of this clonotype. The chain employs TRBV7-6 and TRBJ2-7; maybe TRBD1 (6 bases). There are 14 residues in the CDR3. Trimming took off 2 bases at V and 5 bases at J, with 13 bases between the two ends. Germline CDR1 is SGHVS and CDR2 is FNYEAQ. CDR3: CASSLRVGGDEQYF. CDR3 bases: TGTGCCAGCAGCTTACGGGTAGGGGGAGACGAGCAGTACTTC.

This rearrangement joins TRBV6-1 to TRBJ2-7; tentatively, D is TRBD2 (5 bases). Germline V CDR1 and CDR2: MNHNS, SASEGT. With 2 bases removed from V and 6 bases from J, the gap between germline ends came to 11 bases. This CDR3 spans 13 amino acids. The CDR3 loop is CASSESLGGEQYV. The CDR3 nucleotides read TGTGCCAGCAGTGAATCTCTCGGAGGCGAGCAGTACGTC.

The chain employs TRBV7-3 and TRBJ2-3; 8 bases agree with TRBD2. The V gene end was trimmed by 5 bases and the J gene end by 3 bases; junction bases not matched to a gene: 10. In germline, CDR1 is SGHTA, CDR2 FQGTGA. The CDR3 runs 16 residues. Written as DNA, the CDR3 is TGTGCCAGCAGCCGAAGTGGGACTAGTCGTACAGATACGCAGTATTTT. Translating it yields CASSRSGTSRTDTQYF.

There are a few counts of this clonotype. CDR3 region: CASSPGRRNTEAFF. DNA for the CDR3: TGTGCCAGCAGCCCAGGAAGAAGGAACACTGAAGCTTTCTTT. The chain links TRBV7-3 to TRBJ1-1; unclear D gene. The V gene's germline CDR1 is SGHTA and CDR2 FQGTGA. The CDR3 length is 14 residues. The V and J ends lost 5 bases and 1 base respectively, with 11 bases between them.

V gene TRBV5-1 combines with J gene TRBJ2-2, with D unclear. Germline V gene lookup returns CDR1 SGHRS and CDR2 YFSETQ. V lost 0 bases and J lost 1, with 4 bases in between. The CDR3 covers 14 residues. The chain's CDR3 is CASSLAENTGELFF. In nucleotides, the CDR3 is TGCGCCAGCAGCTTGGCGGAGAACACCGGGGAGCTGTTTTTT. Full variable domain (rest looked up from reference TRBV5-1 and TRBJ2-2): KAGVTQTPRYLIKTRGQQVTLSCSPISGHRSVSWYQQTPGQGLQFLFEYFSETQRNKGNFPGRFSGRQFSNSRSEMNVSTLELGDSALYLCASSLAENTGELFFGEGSRLTVL.

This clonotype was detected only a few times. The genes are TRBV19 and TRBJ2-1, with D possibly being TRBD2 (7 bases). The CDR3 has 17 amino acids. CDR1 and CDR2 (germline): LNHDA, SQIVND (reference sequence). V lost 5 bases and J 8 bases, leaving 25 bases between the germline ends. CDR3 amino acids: CASSSRTRGAWIDEQFF. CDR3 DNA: TGTGCCAGTAGTTCCCGGACTAGGGGGGCGTGGATCGATGAGCAGTTCTTC.

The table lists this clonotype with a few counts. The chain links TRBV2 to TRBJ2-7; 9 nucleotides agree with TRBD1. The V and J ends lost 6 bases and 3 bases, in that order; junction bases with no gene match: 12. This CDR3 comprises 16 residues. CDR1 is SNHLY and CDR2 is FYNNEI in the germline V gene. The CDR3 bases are TGTGCCAGCAGGAGGACAGGGGACGGCGGTTACTACGAGCAGTACTTC. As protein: CASRRTGDGGYYEQYF. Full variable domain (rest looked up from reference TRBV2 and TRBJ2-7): EPEVTQTPSHQVTQMGQEVILRCVPISNHLYFYWYRQILGQKVEFLVSFYNNEISEKSEIFDDQFSVERPDGSNFTLKIRSTKLEDSAMYFCASRRTGDGGYYEQYFGPGTRLTVT.

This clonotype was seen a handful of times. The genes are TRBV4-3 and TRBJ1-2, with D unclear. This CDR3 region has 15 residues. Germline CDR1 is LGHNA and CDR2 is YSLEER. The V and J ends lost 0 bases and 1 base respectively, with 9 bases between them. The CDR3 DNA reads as TGCGCCAGCAGCCAAGACTGGTTGTTTAACTATGGCTACACCTTC. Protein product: CASSQDWLFNYGYTF.

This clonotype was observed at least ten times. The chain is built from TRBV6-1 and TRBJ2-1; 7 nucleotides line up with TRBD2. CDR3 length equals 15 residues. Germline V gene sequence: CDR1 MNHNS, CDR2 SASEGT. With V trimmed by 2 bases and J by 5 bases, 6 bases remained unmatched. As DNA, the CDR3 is TGTGCCAGCAGTGAAAGTGAGGGAGGGAACAATGAGCAGTTCTTC. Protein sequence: CASSESEGGNNEQFF.